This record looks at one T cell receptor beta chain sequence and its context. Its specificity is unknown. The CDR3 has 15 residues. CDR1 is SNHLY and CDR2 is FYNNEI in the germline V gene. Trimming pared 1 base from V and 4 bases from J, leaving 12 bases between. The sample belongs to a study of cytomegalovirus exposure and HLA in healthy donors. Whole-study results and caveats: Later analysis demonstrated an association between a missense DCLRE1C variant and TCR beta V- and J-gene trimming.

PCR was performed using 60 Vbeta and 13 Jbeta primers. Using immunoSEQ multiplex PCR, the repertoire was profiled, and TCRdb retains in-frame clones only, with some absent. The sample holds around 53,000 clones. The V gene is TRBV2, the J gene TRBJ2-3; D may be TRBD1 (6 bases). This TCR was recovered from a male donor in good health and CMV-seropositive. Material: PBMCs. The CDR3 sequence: CASSEGGNRADTQYF. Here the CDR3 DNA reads TGTGCCAGCAGTGAAGGGGGAAACAGGGCAGATACGCAGTATTTT.